A selection of T cell receptor beta chains follows, all from one sample in a study of blood T cells in healthy people across ages. TCRdb reprocessed the 5' RACE reads with MiXCR, giving one entry per CDR3 protein. The sample includes about 1,400,000 distinct CDR3 sequences, approximately 60% of them seen just once. Sequencing used blood. The receptors stem from a man aged 18-30 years in good health. Both conserved end residues are part of each CDR3. D genes are given only for firm matches. The size of a clone is reported for some rows only, either as once, few or many, or as a class for expanded clones.

TRBV7-9	-	-	TRBJ2-7	TGTGCCAGCAGCGCCCACCGGGACACCGCTATCCCAACCTACGAGCAGTACTTC	CASSAHRDTAIPTYEQYF
TRBV7-8	TRBD2	-	TRBJ2-7	TGTGCCAGCAGCTCCTTGGGGGACTACCTCTCCTACGAGCAGTACTTC	CASSSLGDYLSYEQYF
TRBV12-3/TRBV12-4	-	-	TRBJ2-7	TGTGCCAGCAGTTCCGCCCGCGGGGCCCGCGGAGGGAACGAGCAGTACTTC	CASSSARGARGGNEQYF
TRBV6-6	-	few	TRBJ2-7	TGTGCCAGCAGTATCCGGGCCAGCTCCTACGAGCAGTACTTC	CASSIRASSYEQYF
TRBV5-6	-	-	TRBJ1-2	TGTGCCAGCAGCTTGGTGCGGGGGTCCGGCTACACCTTC	CASSLVRGSGYTF
TRBV12-3/TRBV12-4	TRBD1	-	TRBJ1-1	TGTGCCAGCACCCCGGGACAGGGGTCGAACACTGAAGCTTTCTTT	CASTPGQGSNTEAFF
TRBV29-1	TRBD2	-	TRBJ2-5	TGCAGCGTTGAGGCTAGCGGGAGTAATGAGCAGTACTTC	CSVEASGSNEQYF
TRBV12-3/TRBV12-4	-	-	TRBJ2-1	TGTGCCAGCAGTCTGGGGGGCACGGACTCGTTCTTC	CASSLGGTDSFF
TRBV6-6	TRBD1	many	TRBJ2-5	TGTGCCAGCAGGGGACAGCTTCAAGAGACCCAGTACTTC	CASRGQLQETQYF
TRBV6-2/TRBV6-3	-	-	TRBJ1-2	TGTGCCAGCAGTTACTCTCCGGACAGTATAAACTATGGCTACACCTTC	CASSYSPDSINYGYTF
TRBV20-1	-	-	TRBJ2-7	TGCAGTGCTAGCGTAGGGTTTAGCTCCTACGAGCAGTACTTC	CSASVGFSSYEQYF
TRBV7-9	TRBD1	few	TRBJ2-7	TGTGCCGGTGACAGGGATTCCGACGAGCAGTACTTC	CAGDRDSDEQYF
TRBV5-1	TRBD1	-	TRBJ2-7	TGCGCCAGCAGCCCCGGGACAGGGCACTACGAGCAGTACTTC	CASSPGTGHYEQYF
TRBV28	-	few	TRBJ2-5	TGTGCCAGCAGTTTACGGGAGTCCCAAGAGACCCAGTACTTC	CASSLRESQETQYF
TRBV21-1	-	-	TRBJ1-5	TGTGCCAGCAGCAACGGACAGGAGTACTGTCAGCCCCAGCATTTT	CASSNGQEYCQPQHF
TRBV6-2/TRBV6-3	TRBD2	-	TRBJ2-1	TGTGCCAGCAGTTACCCCGGACTAGGTAGGAATGAGCGGTTCTTC	CASSYPGLGRNERFF
TRBV9	TRBD2	-	TRBJ2-3	TGTGCCAGCAGCGTACCTAGCGGGGGATTCACAGATACGCAGTATTTT	CASSVPSGGFTDTQYF
TRBV4-1	TRBD1	few	TRBJ2-7	TGCGCCAGCAGCCAACTCCGACAGGGTCCGTACGAGCAGTACTTC	CASSQLRQGPYEQYF
TRBV10-1	-	-	TRBJ2-3	TGCGCCAGCAGTGATAGCCGTACAGATACGCAGTATTTT	CASSDSRTDTQYF
TRBV2	-	-	TRBJ1-1	TGTGCCAGCATGAGCCAGGGCGCGGCGATGAACACTGAAGCTTTCTTT	CASMSQGAAMNTEAFF
TRBV7-2	-	-	TRBJ1-2	TGTGCCAGCAGCTTATATCGCAGCAACTATGGCTACACCTTC	CASSLYRSNYGYTF
TRBV29-1	TRBD2	few	TRBJ2-7	TGCAGCGTTCGCGGGAGCGTATTCGAGCAGTACTTC	CSVRGSVFEQYF
TRBV3-1	-	-	TRBJ1-1	TGTGCCAGCAGCCAGAGGCCTCTTGAGGGAACTGAAGCTTTCTTT	CASSQRPLEGTEAFF
TRBV6-6	-	-	TRBJ2-1	TGTGCCAGCAGTTACGCGGGACAGAGCTCCTACAATGAGCAGTTCTTC	CASSYAGQSSYNEQFF
TRBV10-3	TRBD2	-	TRBJ2-3	TGTGCCACCTACGGGGGGGCTACGACAGATACGCAGTATTTT	CATYGGATTDTQYF
TRBV25-1	-	few	TRBJ1-1	TGTGCCAGCAGCGCCGGGCATCCTGAAGCTTTCTTT	CASSAGHPEAFF
TRBV7-9	-	-	TRBJ2-3	TGTGCCAGCAGCAAGGACAGAAGCCGACTAATCCATACGCAGTATTTT	CASSKDRSRLIHTQYF
TRBV6-5	-	-	TRBJ1-6	TGTGCCAGCGGGAGGGGGGCGCGGGATAATTCACCCCTCCACTTT	CASGRGARDNSPLHF
TRBV29-1	TRBD1	-	TRBJ1-2	TGCAGCGTCCTCGGACAGGGAGTGGATGGCTACACCTTC	CSVLGQGVDGYTF
TRBV5-6	TRBD2	-	TRBJ2-1	TGTGCCAGCAGCTTGTGGCGCGCGGGAGGGAACCTATACAATGAGCAGTTCTTC	CASSLWRAGGNLYNEQFF
TRBV20-1	TRBD2	-	TRBJ2-1	TGCAGTGCTAGGCCCCAGATAAGCCTGGCTAGCGGCCACACCAATGAGCAGTTCTTC	CSARPQISLASGHTNEQFF
TRBV10-3	-	-	TRBJ2-7	TGTGCCATCAGGGGCAGTTTATACGAGCAGTACTTC	CAIRGSLYEQYF
TRBV12-5	-	-	TRBJ1-1	TGTGCTAGTGATATTGACGGAGGGCCCACTGAAGCTTTCTTT	CASDIDGGPTEAFF
TRBV3-1	-	few	TRBJ2-3	TGTGCCAGCAGCCAAGATTATACCGGGAGAACGCAGTATTTT	CASSQDYTGRTQYF
TRBV7-2	-	-	TRBJ2-3	TGTGCCAGCAGCTTTTCGGCAGATACGCAGAATTTT	CASSFSADTQNF
TRBV2	-	-	TRBJ2-7	TGTGCCAGCAGTGTGCAGGGGTTTACTCGGGGCGAGCAGTACTTC	CASSVQGFTRGEQYF
TRBV7-2	-	-	TRBJ2-1	TGTGCCAGCAGCTTGGCTTTTGGGGGCAATGAGCAGTTCTTC	CASSLAFGGNEQFF
TRBV4-2	-	few	TRBJ2-5	TGTGCCAGCAGCGACCTCCCGATACTAGGGAGTCCTCTAGAGACCCAGTACTTC	CASSDLPILGSPLETQYF
TRBV6-6	-	once	TRBJ2-1	TGTGCCAGCAGCCGTAGGACAACCAATGAGCAGTTCTTC	CASSRRTTNEQFF
TRBV5-1	-	-	TRBJ2-3	TGCGCCAGCAGCCTCCCGATGGCCACAGATACGCAGTATTTT	CASSLPMATDTQYF